This T cell receptor (beta chain) was recorded in a study of control samples from healthy donors and cancer patients (TCRdb year 2020). Libraries were prepared through the immunoSEQ multiplex PCR assay. The table comes from immuneACCESS by way of TCRdb, which keeps in-frame sequences with V and J called. Part of the clones is missing from these tables; in studies checked, under half for an unresolved V gene and the rest for unknown reasons. The sample yields approximately 89,000 clones; over 75% were counted once. Less than 2.5% of the sample is taken by the ten largest. As regards this clone: Its cognate antigen has yet to be identified. Base qualities were left out, and no much larger clone turns up one base away.

The sample comprised blood. The receptor was isolated from a woman between 35 and 50 years old in good health.

The nucleotides read TGTGCCAGCAGCGTATGCTCATCCCGACCAAGCACAGATACGCAGTATTTT. Its protein product is CASSVCSSRPSTDTQYF. The sequence is built from TRBV9 and TRBJ2-3, with the D gene not confidently named. V gives up 1 base and J gives up 0 bases, and the segment between their germline ends measures 15 bases. The CDR3 sequence holds 17 residues, the cysteine and phenylalanine included. Here the CDR3 DNA is all that survives: 51 bases in frame from base 1. CDR1 and CDR2 (SGDLS, YYNGEE) derive from the germline V gene.